This entry lists 22 T cell receptor beta chains sequenced from one sample in a study of T cell changes during pregnancy in multiple sclerosis. The table came from immunoSEQ multiplex PCR; TCRdb's copy has only in-frame clones and leaves some out. The profile shows 70,000 to 80,000 clones, 80% to 95% of them singletons. This specimen consisted of CD4+ T cells from peripheral blood mononuclear cells, obtained before pregnancy. All receptors come from a female donor with multiple sclerosis, enrolled in a pregnancy study.

This clone came up once. This chain uses TRBV5-1 with TRBJ1-1; D gene unclear. This CDR3 comprises 13 residues. The V and J ends lost 2 bases and 1 base respectively, with 6 bases between them. Germline CDR1 is SGHRS and CDR2 is YFSETQ. In DNA form, the CDR3 reads TGCGCCAGCAGCTTTACTAGGAACACTGAAGCTTTCTTT. This gives the protein CASSFTRNTEAFF.

J is TRBJ1-2 and V is TRBV11-2; TRBD1 is a possible D gene (5 bases). The length of the CDR3 is 17 residues. The ends were cut back, 0 bases at V and 2 bases at J, with 16 bases in the middle. From germline, CDR1 is SGHAT and CDR2 FQNNGV. CDR3 protein: CASSLDLGAETNYGYTF. CDR3 DNA sequence: TGTGCCAGCAGCTTAGATCTAGGGGCAGAGACAAACTATGGCTACACCTTC.

The J gene is TRBJ1-6, the V gene TRBV29-1; TRBD1 aligns across 7 bases. CDR1 and CDR2 from the germline V gene are SQVTM and ANQGSEA. Trimming cost V 7 bases and J 5 bases; bases outside gene matches: 5. The CDR3 sequence is 13 residues long. This CDR3 is CSAGTDNNSPLHF. In DNA, the CDR3 is TGCAGCGCGGGGACAGACAATAATTCACCCCTCCACTTT.

This chain uses TRBV10-2 with TRBJ1-2; 8 bases line up with TRBD1. Per the germline V gene, CDR1 is WSHSY and CDR2 is SAAADI. V was pared by 6 bases and J by 3 bases, with 6 bases of the junction left unmatched. The CDR3 loop spans 14 amino acids. This chain's CDR3 is CASRATGVYYGYTF. As DNA, the CDR3 is TGCGCCAGCAGGGCGACAGGGGTTTACTATGGCTACACCTTC.

This clone came up a few times. The chain joins TRBV10-3 to TRBJ1-4, with 7 positions matching TRBD1. Trimming cost V 6 bases and J 3 bases; bases outside gene matches: 4. This CDR3 is built from 14 residues. CDR1 and CDR2 (germline): ENHRY, SYGVKD. CDR3 nucleotides: TGTGCCATCAGCGAGGGGGCAGCTAATGAAAAACTGTTTTTT. Protein: CAISEGAANEKLFF.

This sequence joins TRBV19 and TRBJ2-7; a weak D match, TRBD1 (6 bases). Deletions cut 3 bases from V and 6 bases from J, with 15 bases between. Looked up from germline, CDR1 is LNHDA and CDR2 is SQIVND (reference sequence). CDR3 length: 14 residues. DNA for the CDR3: TGTGCCAGTAGTATCGGGACGCAGGGGTTCGAGCAGTACTTC. Protein sequence: CASSIGTQGFEQYF.

This clone was observed a single time. The J gene is TRBJ1-5, the V gene TRBV15; 10 bases agree with TRBD1. The CDR3 runs 16 residues. Germline-derived CDR1 and CDR2 are LNHNV and YYDKDF (reference sequence). V gave up 1 base and J gave up 4 bases; unmatched junction bases: 4. CDR3 in DNA: TGTGCCACCAGCAGAGGGAGGGACAGGGGAAATCAGCCCCAGCATTTT. This translates into CATSRGRDRGNQPQHF. The variable domain in full, completed from reference TRBV15 and TRBJ1-5, reads DAMVIQNPRYQVTQFGKPVTLSCSQTLNHNVMYWYQQKSSQAPKLLFHYYDKDFNNEADTPDNFQSRRPNTSFCFLDIRSPGLGDTAMYLCATSRGRDRGNQPQHFGDGTRLSIL.

The rearrangement joins TRBV30 to TRBJ2-7, with TRBD2 matching 10 bases. V lost 2 bases, J lost 6 bases, and 10 bases stayed unmatched. The CDR3 covers 15 residues. Germline V gene sequence: CDR1 GTSNPN, CDR2 SVGIG (reference sequence). CDR3 in amino acids: CAWSPRPSGSGEQYF. CDR3 nucleotides: TGTGCCTGGAGTCCCCGTCCTAGCGGGAGTGGCGAGCAGTACTTC.

V and J are TRBV19 and TRBJ2-5; perhaps TRBD2 as D (6 bases). Germline V gene sequence: CDR1 LNHDA, CDR2 SQIVND (reference sequence). The CDR3 spans 16 residues. The V end lost 8 bases, the J end lost 4 bases, and 23 bases lay between the germline ends. In DNA, the CDR3 is TGTGCCAGTGATACCGGGACTTATGTAGGGATAGAGACCCAGTACTTC. Residues: CASDTGTYVGIETQYF.

V and J are TRBV5-1 and TRBJ2-3; unclear D gene. The V end lost 0 bases, the J end lost 4 bases, and 3 bases lay between the germline ends. Germline V gene lookup returns CDR1 SGHRS and CDR2 YFSETQ. The CDR3 runs 12 residues. CDR3 region: CASSLGADTQYF. The CDR3 nucleotides read TGCGCCAGCAGCTTGGGCGCAGATACGCAGTATTTT.

The chain has TRBV18 and TRBJ2-7, with D unresolved. Between the trimmed V and J ends, which lost 0 bases and 6 bases, there was a span of 9 bases. The germline CDR1 and CDR2 sequences are KGHSH and LQKENI. The length of the CDR3 is 13 residues. The CDR3, as DNA: TGTGCCAGCTCACCACCCGGGTCGGGCGAGCAGTACTTC. As protein: CASSPPGSGEQYF. Based on the CDR3 plus reference TRBV18 and TRBJ2-7, the full variable domain is NAGVMQNPRHLVRRRGQEARLRCSPMKGHSHVYWYRQLPEEGLKFMVYLQKENIIDESGMPKERFSAEFPKEGPSILRIQQVVRGDSAAYFCASSPPGSGEQYFGPGTRLTVT.

This clone has just one count. This chain links TRBV5-1 with TRBJ2-1; TRBD2 aligns across 7 bases. CDR3 length: 15 residues. Germline loops: CDR1 SGHRS, CDR2 YFSETQ. Germline trimming cut 0 bases from V and 5 bases from J; bases unmatched to any gene: 5. CDR3 bases: TGCGCCAGCAGCTTGGGACTAGCCACGGACAATGAGCAGTTCTTC. Translated: CASSLGLATDNEQFF.

V gene TRBV27 combines with J gene TRBJ2-1; no reliable D call. Trimming took off 8 bases at V and 0 bases at J, with 14 bases between the two ends. CDR3 length: 15 residues. Germline lookup yields CDR1 MNHEY and CDR2 SMNVEV (reference sequence). The CDR3 DNA reads TGTGCCAGCCATCCCACTCGGAGCTCCTACAATGAGCAGTTCTTC. Translated: CASHPTRSSYNEQFF.

J is TRBJ2-2 and V is TRBV4-1, with a possible D match to TRBD2 (6 bases). From germline, CDR1 is MGHRA and CDR2 YSYEKL. This CDR3 has 18 amino acids. Deletions cut 1 base from V and 1 base from J, with 16 bases between. Written as DNA, the CDR3 is TGCGCCAGCAGCCAAGGGACGCTTGGTAGCGGGAACACCGGGGAGCTGTTTTTT. Encoded protein: CASSQGTLGSGNTGELFF.

The chain joins TRBV5-1 to TRBJ2-1, with no clear D. V was trimmed by 0 bases and J by 1 base, leaving 14 bases between them. Germline V CDR1 and CDR2: SGHRS, YFSETQ. The CDR3 is 17 residues long. Here the CDR3 DNA reads TGCGCCAGCAGCTTGGGTTATAGGAGCGAATCCTACAATGAGCAGTTCTTC. As protein: CASSLGYRSESYNEQFF. The complete variable domain, with remaining parts taken from reference TRBV5-1 and TRBJ2-1, reads KAGVTQTPRYLIKTRGQQVTLSCSPISGHRSVSWYQQTPGQGLQFLFEYFSETQRNKGNFPGRFSGRQFSNSRSEMNVSTLELGDSALYLCASSLGYRSESYNEQFFGPGTRLTVL.

CDR3 nucleotide sequence: TGTGCCAGCAGCTTAGATCTTATAGCCCCATACAATGAGCAGTTCTTC. The encoded protein is CASSLDLIAPYNEQFF. The V gene is TRBV11-2, the J gene TRBJ2-1, with D unresolved. Deletions cut 0 bases from V and 4 bases from J, with 13 bases between. The length of the CDR3 is 16 residues. The germline gives CDR1 SGHAT, CDR2 FQNNGV. Complete variable domain (other parts from reference TRBV11-2 and TRBJ2-1): EAGVAQSPRYKIIEKRQSVAFWCNPISGHATLYWYQQILGQGPKLLIQFQNNGVVDDSQLPKDRFSAERLKGVDSTLKIQPAKLEDSAVYLCASSLDLIAPYNEQFFGPGTRLTVL.

V is TRBV7-2 and J is TRBJ1-1; D remains unclear. The CDR3 extends over 12 amino acids. V lost 2 bases and J 8 bases, leaving 9 bases between the germline ends. CDR1 and CDR2 from the germline V gene are SGHTA and FQGNSA. The CDR3 bases are TGTGCCAGCAGCTTAACTAGACGGGAAGCTTTCTTT. It translates to CASSLTRREAFF.

The chain combines TRBV18 with TRBJ2-7; D is undetermined. The V gene's germline CDR1 is KGHSH and CDR2 LQKENI. Trimming removed 3 bases at V and 3 bases at J, with 9 bases between. The CDR3 is 13 residues long. The CDR3 DNA reads as TGTGCCAGCTCACCTTACGACTTCTACGAGCAGTACTTC. Translated: CASSPYDFYEQYF.

The J gene is TRBJ1-3, the V gene TRBV18, with no clear D. Per the germline V gene, CDR1 is KGHSH and CDR2 is LQKENI. This CDR3 is 12 amino acids long. Deletions cut 4 bases from V and 9 bases from J, with 10 bases between. The CDR3 bases are TGTGCCAGCTCACGGTCTGGCGGCACCATATATTTT. This codes for CASSRSGGTIYF.

The J gene is TRBJ1-1, the V gene TRBV6-1, with 9 bases aligning to TRBD1. CDR1 is MNHNS, CDR2 SASEGT, per germline. The V segment lost 3 bases and the J segment 4 bases; nucleotides outside the gene matches: 6. The CDR3 runs to 15 residues. The CDR3 protein is CASSDLGTGRTEAFF. DNA for the CDR3: TGTGCCAGCAGTGATCTGGGGACAGGGCGCACTGAAGCTTTCTTT.

This clone was detected once. This chain links TRBV9 with TRBJ2-3, with a tentative D call TRBD2 (6 bases). Germline V gene data show CDR1 as SGDLS and CDR2 as YYNGEE. The ends were cut back, 0 bases at V and 7 bases at J, with 12 bases in the middle. This CDR3 region has 14 residues. The CDR3 spells CASSVAGLYNTQYF. The CDR3 DNA sequence: TGTGCCAGCAGCGTAGCTGGACTATACAATACGCAGTATTTT. The whole variable domain, filled in from reference TRBV9 and TRBJ2-3, reads DSGVTQTPKHLITATGQRVTLRCSPRSGDLSVYWYQQSLDQGLQFLIQYYNGEERAKGNILERFSAQQFPDLHSELNLSSLELGDSALYFCASSVAGLYNTQYFGPGTRLTVL.

This clone was found once. The chain links TRBV4-1 to TRBJ2-1, with a possible D match to TRBD1 (6 bases). The CDR3 runs to 13 residues. Per the germline V gene, CDR1 is MGHRA and CDR2 is YSYEKL. Trimming stripped 1 base from V and 7 bases from J, with 8 bases between. The CDR3 loop is CASSQVGANEQFF. The CDR3, as DNA: TGCGCCAGCAGCCAAGTGGGGGCAAATGAGCAGTTCTTC.